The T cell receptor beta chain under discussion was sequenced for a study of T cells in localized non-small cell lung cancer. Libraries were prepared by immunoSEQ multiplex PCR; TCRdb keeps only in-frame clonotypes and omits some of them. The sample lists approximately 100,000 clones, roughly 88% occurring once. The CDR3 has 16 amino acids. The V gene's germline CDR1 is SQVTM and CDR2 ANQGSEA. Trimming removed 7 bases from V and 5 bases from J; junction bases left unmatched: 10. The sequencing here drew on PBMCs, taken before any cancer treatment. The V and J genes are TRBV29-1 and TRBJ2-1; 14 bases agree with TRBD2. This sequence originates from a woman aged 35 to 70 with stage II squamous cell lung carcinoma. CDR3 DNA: TGCAGCGCCCTCCGACTAGCGGGGGGGGACAACAATGAGCAGTTCTTC. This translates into CSALRLAGGDNNEQFF.